Following are 2 T cell receptor beta chains from one sample sequenced in a study of response to subunit inactivated influenza vaccine. MiXCR, applied by TCRdb to the RT-PCR reads, yields one record per CDR3 protein. Of around 580,000 distinct CDR3 sequences in the sample, around 13% are singletons; the top ten hold 8.5% to 14%. The specimen was PBMCs from blood, collected approximately 12 days after vaccination. Receptors were obtained from a man over 45 who received an inactivated influenza vaccine.

In its sample, this clonotype was seen a few times. The rearrangement joins TRBV28 to TRBJ1-2, with 9 bases identical to TRBD1. CDR3 length equals 13 residues. Trimming cost V 6 bases and J 6 bases; bases outside gene matches: 5. Germline values: CDR1 MDHEN, CDR2 SYDVKM. Here the CDR3 reads CASRSQGANGYTF. In DNA, the CDR3 is TGTGCCAGCAGGTCACAGGGGGCTAATGGCTACACCTTC.

In its sample, this clonotype was seen many times. This chain joins TRBV19 and TRBJ1-4; D is unresolved. CDR3 length: 15 amino acids. Trimming left V 7 bases short and J 3 bases short, with 15 bases between. Germline CDR1 is LNHDA and CDR2 is SQIVND (reference sequence). The CDR3 is CASNPRQSANEKLFF. CDR3 nucleotide sequence: TGTGCCAGTAATCCCCGGCAGTCAGCTAATGAAAAACTGTTTTTT.